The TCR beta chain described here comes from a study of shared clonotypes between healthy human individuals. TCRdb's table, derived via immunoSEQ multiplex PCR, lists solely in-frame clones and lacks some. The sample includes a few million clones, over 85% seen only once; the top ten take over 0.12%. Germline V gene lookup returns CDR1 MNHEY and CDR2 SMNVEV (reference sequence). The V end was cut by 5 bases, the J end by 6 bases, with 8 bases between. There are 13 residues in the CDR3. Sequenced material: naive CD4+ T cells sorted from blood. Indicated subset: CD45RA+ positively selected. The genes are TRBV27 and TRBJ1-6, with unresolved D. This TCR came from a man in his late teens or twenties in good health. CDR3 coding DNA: TGTGCCAGCAGTCTAGCGGTTAATTCACCCCTCCACTTT. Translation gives CASSLAVNSPLHF.